A selection of T cell receptor beta chains follows, all from one sample in a study of post-analysis software for immune sequencing data. One entry per CDR3 protein, called by TCRdb with MiXCR from the PCR reads. The sample comprises over 250,000 distinct CDR3 sequences, 30% to 45% of which are singletons, and more than 4% rests with the top ten. The sequencing sample was made of blood. The receptors were sampled from a girl between 10 and 17 years old with multiple sclerosis. The CDR3 runs from the conserved cysteine through the conserved F or W. Each record gives: V gene, clone size, J gene, D gene, CDR3 DNA, CDR3 protein. A D gene is named only where the DNA matches it firmly. Some rows have no size entry. The others give once, few or many, or a class for an expanded clone.

v_gene: TRBV20-1; abundance: .; j_gene: TRBJ2-3; d_gene: .; CDR3nt: TGCAGTGCTAGGGCCCCTTCAGGGCTTACTAGCACAGATACGCAGTATTTT; CDR3aa: CSARAPSGLTSTDTQYF
v_gene: TRBV5-1; abundance: .; j_gene: TRBJ1-6; d_gene: .; CDR3nt: TGCGCCAGCACCGCTTCGTCAGGTCCTCTTGCCCTCCACTTT; CDR3aa: CASTASSGPLALHF
v_gene: TRBV4-2; abundance: .; j_gene: TRBJ2-3; d_gene: .; CDR3nt: TGTGCCAGCAGCCAAGTCGGGACCACAGATACGCAGTATTTT; CDR3aa: CASSQVGTTDTQYF
v_gene: TRBV29-1; abundance: few; j_gene: TRBJ2-3; d_gene: .; CDR3nt: TGCAGCGTTGAAGCGGGAGATCCCACCAGCACAGATACGCAGTATTTT; CDR3aa: CSVEAGDPTSTDTQYF
v_gene: TRBV20-1; abundance: .; j_gene: TRBJ2-1; d_gene: .; CDR3nt: TGCAGTGCTAGGGCACAGGGCCCCGATGAGCAGTTCTTC; CDR3aa: CSARAQGPDEQFF
v_gene: TRBV29-1; abundance: .; j_gene: TRBJ1-4; d_gene: .; CDR3nt: TGCAGCGTGTCTGCGGAGGAAAAACTGTTTTTT; CDR3aa: CSVSAEEKLFF
v_gene: TRBV20-1; abundance: .; j_gene: TRBJ2-7; d_gene: .; CDR3nt: TGCAGTGCTTTAGGGACGGTGGATTCCTACGAGCAGTACTTC; CDR3aa: CSALGTVDSYEQYF
v_gene: TRBV11-2; abundance: .; j_gene: TRBJ2-5; d_gene: .; CDR3nt: TGTGCCGGCAGCCTCAGGGGAGTTGAAGAGACCCAGTACTTC; CDR3aa: CAGSLRGVEETQYF
v_gene: TRBV7-9; abundance: few; j_gene: TRBJ2-6; d_gene: .; CDR3nt: TGTGCCAGCCGCCTACCGGGACAAGAAACCACTGGGGCCAACGTCCTGACTTTC; CDR3aa: CASRLPGQETTGANVLTF
v_gene: TRBV28; abundance: many; j_gene: TRBJ2-7; d_gene: TRBD2; CDR3nt: TGTGCCAGCAACCGGGGGGGGATAACCTACGAGCAGTACTTC; CDR3aa: CASNRGGITYEQYF
v_gene: TRBV29-1; abundance: .; j_gene: TRBJ2-6; d_gene: TRBD1; CDR3nt: TGCAGCGTCGGACGGGGACAGTCCTCTGGGGCCAACGTCCTGACTTTC; CDR3aa: CSVGRGQSSGANVLTF
v_gene: TRBV12-5; abundance: few; j_gene: TRBJ2-2; d_gene: .; CDR3nt: TGTGCTAGTGGTTTGGTACAGGGGAACACCGGGGAGCTGTTTTTT; CDR3aa: CASGLVQGNTGELFF
v_gene: TRBV6-1; abundance: .; j_gene: TRBJ2-4; d_gene: .; CDR3nt: TGTGCCAGCAGGGGCGGAGGGGGAAACATTCAGTACTTC; CDR3aa: CASRGGGGNIQYF
v_gene: TRBV18; abundance: few; j_gene: TRBJ2-3; d_gene: .; CDR3nt: TGTGCCAGCTCACCACCGGTGGGGACCGAACAAGGATCAGATACGCAGTATTTT; CDR3aa: CASSPPVGTEQGSDTQYF
v_gene: TRBV6-5; abundance: few; j_gene: TRBJ2-3; d_gene: .; CDR3nt: TGTGCCAGCACCCTACGGTGGGGGAGCACAGATACGCAGTATTTT; CDR3aa: CASTLRWGSTDTQYF
v_gene: TRBV11-2; abundance: .; j_gene: TRBJ2-2; d_gene: .; CDR3nt: TGTGCCAGCAGCTTACAAGATGTGGTACACCCGATATTTTCCGGGGAGCTGTTTTTT; CDR3aa: CASSLQDVVHPIFSGELFF
v_gene: TRBV29-1; abundance: many; j_gene: TRBJ2-1; d_gene: .; CDR3nt: TGCAGCGTTGGGCCCAGGCCCCCTAATGAGCAGTTCTTC; CDR3aa: CSVGPRPPNEQFF
v_gene: TRBV7-3; abundance: many; j_gene: TRBJ2-3; d_gene: TRBD2; CDR3nt: TGTGCCAGCAGCTCCGGGACTAGCGGGAGGGCTACGCAGTATTTT; CDR3aa: CASSSGTSGRATQYF
v_gene: TRBV29-1; abundance: few; j_gene: TRBJ1-5; d_gene: TRBD1; CDR3nt: TGCAGCGCGAAACAGGGGACTGGCAATCAGCCCCAGCATTTT; CDR3aa: CSAKQGTGNQPQHF
v_gene: TRBV28; abundance: once; j_gene: TRBJ1-1; d_gene: .; CDR3nt: TGTGCCAGCAGTTCGCTAACAAGGGGCGCCACTGAAGCTTTCTTT; CDR3aa: CASSSLTRGATEAFF
v_gene: TRBV7-9; abundance: many; j_gene: TRBJ2-1; d_gene: TRBD2; CDR3nt: TGTGCCAGCAGCCCCTATTCGGGACTAGGGCGACAGGATGAGCAGTTCTTC; CDR3aa: CASSPYSGLGRQDEQFF
v_gene: TRBV19; abundance: .; j_gene: TRBJ2-1; d_gene: .; CDR3nt: TGTGCCAGTAGTATCGGCGGGGGCCACAATGAGCAGTTCTTC; CDR3aa: CASSIGGGHNEQFF
v_gene: TRBV7-2; abundance: many; j_gene: TRBJ2-1; d_gene: TRBD2; CDR3nt: TGTGCCAGCAGCTTACAAGCGGGAGGTTGGAATGAGCAGTTCTTC; CDR3aa: CASSLQAGGWNEQFF
v_gene: TRBV6-5; abundance: many; j_gene: TRBJ1-2; d_gene: .; CDR3nt: TGTGCCAGCAGTTCCCCCCGAAGCTCGAACTATGGCTACACCTTC; CDR3aa: CASSSPRSSNYGYTF
v_gene: TRBV20-1; abundance: few; j_gene: TRBJ2-7; d_gene: TRBD2; CDR3nt: TGCAGTGCTAGAACCACTAGCGTAAACTCTTACGAGCAGTACTTC; CDR3aa: CSARTTSVNSYEQYF
v_gene: TRBV28; abundance: many; j_gene: TRBJ1-1; d_gene: TRBD1; CDR3nt: TGCGCCAGCAGCTTGGGACAGGGGAACACTGAAGCTTTCTTT; CDR3aa: CASSLGQGNTEAFF
v_gene: TRBV18; abundance: .; j_gene: TRBJ2-3; d_gene: .; CDR3nt: TGTGCCAGCCAACCGACACGGAGAAGCACAGATACGCAGTATTTT; CDR3aa: CASQPTRRSTDTQYF
v_gene: TRBV20-1; abundance: few; j_gene: TRBJ1-6; d_gene: .; CDR3nt: TGCAGTGCCAAGGTTGGCGCCCTCCACTTT; CDR3aa: CSAKVGALHF
v_gene: TRBV9; abundance: many; j_gene: TRBJ1-1; d_gene: .; CDR3nt: TGTGCCAGCAGCCTAGGGAGCCTGGGGAACACTGAAGCTTTCTTT; CDR3aa: CASSLGSLGNTEAFF
v_gene: TRBV5-1; abundance: .; j_gene: TRBJ1-1; d_gene: .; CDR3nt: TGCGCTAGCAGCTGGGAGGCAGGGTGGATTGAAGCTTTCTTT; CDR3aa: CASSWEAGWIEAFF
v_gene: TRBV7-6; abundance: many; j_gene: TRBJ2-5; d_gene: .; CDR3nt: TGTGCCAGCAGCTCGCCTGGGCGGGGAGTCCAAGAGACCCAGTACTTC; CDR3aa: CASSSPGRGVQETQYF
v_gene: TRBV20-1; abundance: many; j_gene: TRBJ1-5; d_gene: .; CDR3nt: TGCAGTGCTAGACCACAGGGTCGTGGCAATCAGCCCCAGCATTTT; CDR3aa: CSARPQGRGNQPQHF
v_gene: TRBV20-1; abundance: few; j_gene: TRBJ1-1; d_gene: .; CDR3nt: TGCAGTGCTAGAGTTAGCCAGGCAAGCATGAACACTGAAGCTTTCTTT; CDR3aa: CSARVSQASMNTEAFF
v_gene: TRBV20-1; abundance: many; j_gene: TRBJ1-5; d_gene: .; CDR3nt: TGCAGTGCTAAACAGGTTAATCAGCCCCAGCATTTT; CDR3aa: CSAKQVNQPQHF